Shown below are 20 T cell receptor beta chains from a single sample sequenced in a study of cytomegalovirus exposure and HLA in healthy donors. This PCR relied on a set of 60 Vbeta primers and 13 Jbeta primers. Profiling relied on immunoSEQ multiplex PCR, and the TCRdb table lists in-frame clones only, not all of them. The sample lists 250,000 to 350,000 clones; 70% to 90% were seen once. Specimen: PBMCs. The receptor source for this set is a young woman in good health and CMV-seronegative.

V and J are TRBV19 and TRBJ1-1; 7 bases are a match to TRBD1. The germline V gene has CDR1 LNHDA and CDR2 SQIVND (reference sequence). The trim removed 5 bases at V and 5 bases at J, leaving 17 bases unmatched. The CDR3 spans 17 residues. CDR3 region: CASSSHPGTTRGTEAFF. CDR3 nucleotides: TGTGCCAGTAGTTCACATCCCGGGACCACCAGGGGGACTGAAGCTTTCTTT.

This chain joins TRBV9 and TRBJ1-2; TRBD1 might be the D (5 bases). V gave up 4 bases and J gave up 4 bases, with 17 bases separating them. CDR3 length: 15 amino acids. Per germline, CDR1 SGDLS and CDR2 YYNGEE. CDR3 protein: CASSPSWGAIYGYTF. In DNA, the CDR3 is TGTGCCAGCAGCCCCAGTTGGGGCGCTATCTATGGCTACACCTTC.

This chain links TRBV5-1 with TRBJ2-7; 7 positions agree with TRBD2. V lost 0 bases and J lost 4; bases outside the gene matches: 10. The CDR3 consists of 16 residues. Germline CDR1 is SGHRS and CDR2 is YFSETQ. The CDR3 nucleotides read TGCGCCAGCAGCTTGGAGGGAGGGGCCTTATTATACGAGCAGTACTTC. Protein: CASSLEGGALLYEQYF.

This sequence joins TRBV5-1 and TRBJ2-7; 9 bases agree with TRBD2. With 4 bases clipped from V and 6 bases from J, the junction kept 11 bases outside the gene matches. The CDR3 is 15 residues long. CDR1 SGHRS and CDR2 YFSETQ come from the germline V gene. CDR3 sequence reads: CASSEGASGAGEQYF. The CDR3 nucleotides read TGCGCCAGCAGCGAGGGGGCTAGCGGGGCGGGCGAGCAGTACTTC.

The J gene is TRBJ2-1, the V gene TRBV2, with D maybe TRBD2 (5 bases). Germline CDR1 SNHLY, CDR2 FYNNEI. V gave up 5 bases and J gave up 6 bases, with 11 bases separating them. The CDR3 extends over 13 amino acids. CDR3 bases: TGTGCCAGCAGTCCCCCTGAGGGCAATGAGCAGTTCTTC. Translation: CASSPPEGNEQFF. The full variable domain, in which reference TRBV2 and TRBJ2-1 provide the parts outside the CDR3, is EPEVTQTPSHQVTQMGQEVILRCVPISNHLYFYWYRQILGQKVEFLVSFYNNEISEKSEIFDDQFSVERPDGSNFTLKIRSTKLEDSAMYFCASSPPEGNEQFFGPGTRLTVL.

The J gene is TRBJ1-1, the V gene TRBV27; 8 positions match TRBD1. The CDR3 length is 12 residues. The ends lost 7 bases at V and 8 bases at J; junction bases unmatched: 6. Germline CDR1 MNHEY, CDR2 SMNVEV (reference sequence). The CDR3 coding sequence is TGTGCCAGCACCGCCGGGACAGGCGAAGCTTTCTTT. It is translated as CASTAGTGEAFF.

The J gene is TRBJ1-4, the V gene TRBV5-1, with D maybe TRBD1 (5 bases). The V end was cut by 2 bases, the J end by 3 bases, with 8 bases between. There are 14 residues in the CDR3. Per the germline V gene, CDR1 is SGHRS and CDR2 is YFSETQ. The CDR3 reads CASSLDSSNEKLFF. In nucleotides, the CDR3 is TGCGCCAGCAGCTTAGACAGCTCTAATGAAAAACTGTTTTTT.

The CDR3 is CASSLGNKGMGSPLHF. As DNA, the CDR3 is TGTGCCAGCAGCTTAGGAAATAAGGGGATGGGTTCACCCCTCCACTTT. This rearrangement joins TRBV7-8 to TRBJ1-6; D is possibly TRBD1 (5 bases). The CDR3 runs to 16 residues. V was cut by 1 base and J by 9 bases, with 16 bases left in between. Per the germline V gene, CDR1 is SGHVS and CDR2 is FQNEAQ.

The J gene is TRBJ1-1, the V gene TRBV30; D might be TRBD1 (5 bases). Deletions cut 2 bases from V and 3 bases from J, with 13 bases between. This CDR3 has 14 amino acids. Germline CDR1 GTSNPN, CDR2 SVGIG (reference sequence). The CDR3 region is CAWSFLGAHTEAFF. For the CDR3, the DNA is TGTGCCTGGAGTTTTCTTGGGGCCCACACTGAAGCTTTCTTT.

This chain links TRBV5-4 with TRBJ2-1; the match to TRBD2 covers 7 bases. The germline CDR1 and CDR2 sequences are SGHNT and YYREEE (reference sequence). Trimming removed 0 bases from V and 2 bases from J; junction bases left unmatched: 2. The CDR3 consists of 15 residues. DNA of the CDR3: TGTGCCAGCAGCTTGGTTGCGGGGGCCTACAATGAGCAGTTCTTC. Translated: CASSLVAGAYNEQFF. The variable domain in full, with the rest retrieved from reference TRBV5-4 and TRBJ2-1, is ETGVTQSPTHLIKTRGQQVTLRCSSQSGHNTVSWYQQALGQGPQFIFQYYREEENGRGNFPPRFSGLQFPNYSSELNVNALELDDSALYLCASSLVAGAYNEQFFGPGTRLTVL.

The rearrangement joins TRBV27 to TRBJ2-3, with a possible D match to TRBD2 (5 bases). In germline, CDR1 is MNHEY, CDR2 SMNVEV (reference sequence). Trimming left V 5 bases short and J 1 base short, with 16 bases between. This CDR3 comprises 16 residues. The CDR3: CASSLAGESGTDTQYF. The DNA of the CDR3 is TGTGCCAGCAGTCTCGCCGGGGAATCCGGCACAGATACGCAGTATTTT.

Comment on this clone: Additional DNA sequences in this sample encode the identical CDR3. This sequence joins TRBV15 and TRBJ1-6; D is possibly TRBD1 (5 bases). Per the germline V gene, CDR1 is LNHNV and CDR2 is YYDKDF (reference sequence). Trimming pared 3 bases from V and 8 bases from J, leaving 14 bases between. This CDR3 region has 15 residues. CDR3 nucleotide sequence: TGTGCCACCAGCAGTCAAGAGCCGGGGGATTCACCCCTCCACTTT. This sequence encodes CATSSQEPGDSPLHF.

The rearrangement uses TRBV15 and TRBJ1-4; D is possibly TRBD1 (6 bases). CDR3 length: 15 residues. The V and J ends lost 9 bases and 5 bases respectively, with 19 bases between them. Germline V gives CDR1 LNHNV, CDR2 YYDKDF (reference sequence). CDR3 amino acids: CATSRADRENEKLFF. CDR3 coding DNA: TGTGCCACTTCACGGGCGGACAGAGAAAATGAAAAACTGTTTTTT.

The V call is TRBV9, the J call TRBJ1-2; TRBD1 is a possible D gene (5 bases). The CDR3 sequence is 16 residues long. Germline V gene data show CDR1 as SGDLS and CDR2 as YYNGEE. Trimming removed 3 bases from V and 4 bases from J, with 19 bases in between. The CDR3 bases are TGTGCCAGCAGCGCCCGGTGGGGCGGGAGCGGCTATGGCTACACCTTC. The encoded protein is CASSARWGGSGYGYTF.

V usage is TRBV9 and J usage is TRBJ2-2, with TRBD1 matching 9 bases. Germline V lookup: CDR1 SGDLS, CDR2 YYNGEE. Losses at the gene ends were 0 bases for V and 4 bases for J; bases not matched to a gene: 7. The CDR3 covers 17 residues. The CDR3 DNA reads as TGTGCCAGCAGCGTAGCCCGGACAGGGGTCTCCACCGGGGAGCTGTTTTTT. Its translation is CASSVARTGVSTGELFF.

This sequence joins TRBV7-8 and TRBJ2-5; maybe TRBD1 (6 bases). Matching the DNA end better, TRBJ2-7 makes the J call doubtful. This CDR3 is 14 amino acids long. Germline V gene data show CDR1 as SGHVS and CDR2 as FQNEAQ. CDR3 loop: CASSLGGQFYEQYF. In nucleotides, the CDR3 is TGTGCCAGCAGCTTAGGCGGACAGTTCTACGAGCAGTACTTC.

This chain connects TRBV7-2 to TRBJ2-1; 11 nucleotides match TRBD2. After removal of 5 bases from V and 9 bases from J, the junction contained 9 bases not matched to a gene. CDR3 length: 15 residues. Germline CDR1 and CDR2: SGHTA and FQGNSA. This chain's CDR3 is CASSLRLAGGPEQFF. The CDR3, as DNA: TGTGCCAGCAGCCTCCGGTTAGCGGGGGGGCCTGAGCAGTTCTTC.

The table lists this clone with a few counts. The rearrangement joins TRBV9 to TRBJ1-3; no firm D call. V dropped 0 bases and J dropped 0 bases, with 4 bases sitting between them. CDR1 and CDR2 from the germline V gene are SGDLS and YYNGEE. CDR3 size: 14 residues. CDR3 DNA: TGTGCCAGCAGCGTAGAGAGCTCTGGAAACACCATATATTTT. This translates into CASSVESSGNTIYF.

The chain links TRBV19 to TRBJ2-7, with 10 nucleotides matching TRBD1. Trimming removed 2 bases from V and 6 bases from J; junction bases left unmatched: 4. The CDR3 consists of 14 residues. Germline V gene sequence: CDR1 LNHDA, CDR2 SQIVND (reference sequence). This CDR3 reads CASSISDRGSEQYF. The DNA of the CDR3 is TGTGCCAGTAGTATATCGGACAGGGGGTCCGAGCAGTACTTC.

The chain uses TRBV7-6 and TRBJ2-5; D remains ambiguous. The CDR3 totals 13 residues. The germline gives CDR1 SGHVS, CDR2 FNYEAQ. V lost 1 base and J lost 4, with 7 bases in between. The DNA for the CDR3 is TGTGCCAGCAGCTTAGACCGCGTAGAGACCCAGTACTTC. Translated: CASSLDRVETQYF.